The 31 T cell receptor beta chains below were found in one sample sequenced in a study of cytomegalovirus exposure and HLA in healthy donors. Use of 60 Vbeta and 13 Jbeta primers characterized the PCR. Repertoires were generated with immunoSEQ multiplex PCR, while TCRdb's copy carries only in-frame clones and drops some. Found here are roughly 66,000 clones, less than 80% of them singletons; the top ten hold roughly 3%. What was sequenced was PBMCs. These receptors were taken from a woman in her forties or fifties in good health and CMV-seronegative.

The chain joins TRBV19 to TRBJ2-7; 8 positions agree with TRBD1. The length of the CDR3 is 14 residues. Germline V gives CDR1 LNHDA, CDR2 SQIVND (reference sequence). The ends lost 2 bases at V and 7 bases at J; junction bases unmatched: 7. This CDR3 is CASSIPGGPSEQYF. The CDR3 bases are TGTGCCAGTAGTATACCAGGGGGCCCCTCGGAGCAGTACTTC.

The V and J genes are TRBV27 and TRBJ1-2; TRBD1 matches at 12 bases. With 0 bases clipped from V and 8 bases from J, the junction kept 4 bases outside the gene matches. The CDR3 runs to 15 residues. CDR1 is MNHEY, CDR2 SMNVEV, per germline (reference sequence). CDR3 coding DNA: TGTGCCAGCAGTTTATCGGGACAGGGGGCGCGCGGCTACACCTTC. Protein product: CASSLSGQGARGYTF.

As regards this clone: Compared with germline, one end of the junction differs, possibly owing to a read error. V and J are TRBV10-3 and TRBJ1-5, with TRBD1 matching 8 bases. This CDR3 is built from 15 residues. Germline CDR1 and CDR2: ENHRY and SYGVKD. The CDR3 region has the DNA TGTGCCATCAGTGATCAATCAGGGGGCAAACAGCCCCAGCATTTT. Encoded protein: CAISDQSGGKQPQHF.

This clone was observed a handful of times. The chain recombines TRBV5-1 with TRBJ1-2; D is unclear. With 1 base removed from V and 7 bases from J, the gap between germline ends came to 14 bases. The CDR3 runs 14 residues. CDR1 SGHRS and CDR2 YFSETQ come from the germline V gene. CDR3 nucleotides: TGCGCCAGCAGCTTGTTGGGCCCTTACTCTGGCTACACCTTC. It specifies CASSLLGPYSGYTF. Based on the CDR3 plus reference TRBV5-1 and TRBJ1-2, the full variable domain is KAGVTQTPRYLIKTRGQQVTLSCSPISGHRSVSWYQQTPGQGLQFLFEYFSETQRNKGNFPGRFSGRQFSNSRSEMNVSTLELGDSALYLCASSLLGPYSGYTFGSGTRLTVV.

The CDR3 bases are TGTGCCAGCAGTTACTCGACAGGGAACCCCTATGGCTACACCTTC. Residues: CASSYSTGNPYGYTF. The genes are TRBV6-5 and TRBJ1-2, with 7 bases matching TRBD1. Germline V gives CDR1 MNHEY, CDR2 SVGAGI. The CDR3 is 15 amino acids. V trimming: 0 bases; J trimming: 4 bases; junction bases outside the gene matches: 5.

This clone was detected only a few times. The rearrangement uses TRBV9 and TRBJ1-2; 7 bases are a match to TRBD1. This CDR3 comprises 14 residues. Germline loops: CDR1 SGDLS, CDR2 YYNGEE. The V and J ends lost 1 base and 7 bases, in that order; junction bases with no gene match: 7. The CDR3 is CASSVTQGEVGYTF. DNA for the CDR3: TGTGCCAGCAGCGTAACCCAGGGGGAGGTTGGCTACACCTTC.

This chain joins TRBV4-2 and TRBJ2-1; D call uncertain. Germline V gene sequence: CDR1 LGHNA, CDR2 YNFKEQ. There are 14 residues in the CDR3. V was shortened by 1 base and J by 7 bases, with 11 bases between the two germline ends. This chain's CDR3 is CASSQVRTTNEQFF. The CDR3 nucleotides read TGTGCCAGCAGCCAAGTGCGAACTACTAATGAGCAGTTCTTC.

CDR3 in amino acids: CATSREAQANYGYTF. CDR3 nucleotide sequence: TGTGCCACCAGCAGAGAGGCACAAGCTAACTATGGCTACACCTTC. This rearrangement joins TRBV15 to TRBJ1-2, with D hard to call. Germline V gene data show CDR1 as LNHNV and CDR2 as YYDKDF (reference sequence). The CDR3 contains 15 residues. Trimming removed 0 bases at V and 0 bases at J, with 8 bases between.

The J gene is TRBJ2-7, the V gene TRBV7-9; D may be TRBD1 (6 bases). V was trimmed by 6 bases and J by 6 bases, leaving 12 bases between them. The CDR3 has 12 amino acids. Germline assignment: CDR1 SEHNR and CDR2 FQNEAQ (reference sequence). CDR3 sequence (DNA): TGTGCCAGCAGTCGGACAGTCTCCGAGCAGTACTTC. It encodes CASSRTVSEQYF.

As for this clone: Other DNA sequences in this specimen translate into the identical CDR3. The chain has TRBV7-9 and TRBJ2-7; D is unresolved. Trimming stripped 0 bases from V and 0 bases from J, with 9 bases between. Per the germline V gene, CDR1 is SEHNR and CDR2 is FQNEAQ (reference sequence). The CDR3 has 15 amino acids. CDR3 DNA sequence: TGTGCCAGCAGCTTAGCCCAGGTGAGCTCCTACGAGCAGTACTTC. Protein product: CASSLAQVSSYEQYF. The full variable domain, its missing parts supplied by reference TRBV7-9 and TRBJ2-7, is DTGVSQNPRHKITKRGQNVTFRCDPISEHNRLYWYRQTLGQGPEFLTYFQNEAQLEKSRLLSDRFSAERPKGSFSTLEIQRTEQGDSAMYLCASSLAQVSSYEQYFGPGTRLTVT.

The chain links TRBV4-1 to TRBJ1-5; perhaps TRBD1 as D (6 bases). Germline CDR1 MGHRA, CDR2 YSYEKL. V gave up 4 bases and J gave up 2 bases, with 12 bases separating them. The CDR3 is 15 amino acids. The chain's CDR3 is CASSRNRDGNQPQHF. The DNA of the CDR3 is TGCGCCAGCAGCCGCAACAGGGACGGCAATCAGCCCCAGCATTTT.

This clone was detected ten times or more. The gene calls are TRBV11-2 and TRBJ2-7, with unresolved D. With 3 bases removed from V and 3 bases from J, the gap between germline ends came to 9 bases. The germline V gene has CDR1 SGHAT and CDR2 FQNNGV. CDR3 length equals 13 residues. CDR3 nucleotide sequence: TGTGCCAGCAGCTTTGGCGGTAGCTACGAGCAGTACTTC. Residues: CASSFGGSYEQYF.

This clone was observed a single time. The V and J genes are TRBV6-6 and TRBJ2-7; 8 positions agree with TRBD1. Trimming took 6 bases from V and 5 from J; bases not matched to a gene: 9. The CDR3 has 14 residues. The germline V gene has CDR1 MNHNY and CDR2 SVGAGI (reference sequence). CDR3 nucleotides: TGTGCCAGCAGACCAGGGGGCTGGGGGCACGAGCAGTACTTC. Protein product: CASRPGGWGHEQYF.

This clone has a handful of counts. The chain is built from TRBV19 and TRBJ2-5, with 9 bases lining up with TRBD1. The CDR3 is 14 residues long. Trimming took 5 bases from V and 7 from J; bases not matched to a gene: 8. Germline CDR1 LNHDA, CDR2 SQIVND (reference sequence). The CDR3 DNA is TGTGCCAGTAGTCCAAGGACAGGGGATGCGACCCAGTACTTC. Amino acids: CASSPRTGDATQYF. Looking up the rest from reference TRBV19 and TRBJ2-5 gives the full variable domain: DGGITQSPKYLFRKEGQNVTLSCEQNLNHDAMYWYRQDPGQGLRLIYYSQIVNDFQKGDIAEGYSVSREKKESFPLTVTSAQKNPTAFYLCASSPRTGDATQYFGPGTRLLVL.

The chain combines TRBV7-9 with TRBJ2-7; 8 nucleotides agree with TRBD2. The V gene's germline CDR1 is SEHNR and CDR2 FQNEAQ (reference sequence). This CDR3 spans 16 amino acids. V shed 5 bases, J shed 3 bases, and the junction held 12 bases outside the gene matches. The CDR3, as DNA: TGTGCCAGCAGCGGACCGGGACTAGTCGATAACTACGAGCAGTACTTC. Translating it yields CASSGPGLVDNYEQYF. Drawing the rest from reference TRBV7-9 and TRBJ2-7, the complete variable domain is DTGVSQNPRHKITKRGQNVTFRCDPISEHNRLYWYRQTLGQGPEFLTYFQNEAQLEKSRLLSDRFSAERPKGSFSTLEIQRTEQGDSAMYLCASSGPGLVDNYEQYFGPGTRLTVT.

This clone was recorded only once. This chain links TRBV2 with TRBJ2-7; D gene ambiguous. V gave up 6 bases and J gave up 2 bases, with 11 bases separating them. The CDR3 has 13 residues. Germline-derived CDR1 and CDR2 are SNHLY and FYNNEI. CDR3 loop: CASRAVYPYEQYF. DNA of the CDR3: TGTGCCAGCAGGGCGGTCTACCCCTACGAGCAGTACTTC.

This clone turned up a few times. The genes are TRBV10-3 and TRBJ2-1, with 16 bases aligning to TRBD2. CDR3 length: 15 residues. The ends lost 6 bases at V and 9 bases at J; junction bases unmatched: 5. Germline-derived CDR1 and CDR2 are ENHRY and SYGVKD. CDR3 DNA: TGTGCCATCAGGGGACTAGCGGGAGGGCCTGGTGAGCAGTTCTTC. It specifies CAIRGLAGGPGEQFF.

This clone was counted a single time. The rearrangement links TRBV28 to TRBJ2-7; 11 bases fit TRBD2. Germline CDR1 MDHEN, CDR2 SYDVKM. With 10 bases clipped from V and 6 bases from J, the junction kept 11 bases outside the gene matches. The CDR3 extends over 14 amino acids. DNA for the CDR3: TGTGCCACCAAACGGACTAGCGGGCGTCTCGAGCAGTACTTC. It specifies CATKRTSGRLEQYF.

V is TRBV19 and J is TRBJ1-1; no reliable D call. Looked up from germline, CDR1 is LNHDA and CDR2 is SQIVND (reference sequence). The CDR3 extends over 15 amino acids. V lost 1 base, J lost 0 bases, and 9 bases lay in between. The CDR3 reads CASSIVGPMNTEAFF. The CDR3 region has the DNA TGTGCCAGTAGTATAGTTGGGCCTATGAACACTGAAGCTTTCTTT.

The V and J genes are TRBV6-4 and TRBJ2-7, with D possibly matching TRBD2 (5 bases). CDR1 is MRHNA, CDR2 SNTAGT, per germline. This CDR3 comprises 13 residues. V was trimmed by 5 bases and J by 4 bases, leaving 12 bases between them. CDR3 bases: TGTGCCAGCAGTCAGGAGGACGGTTACGAGCAGTACTTC. It encodes CASSQEDGYEQYF.

V is TRBV19 and J is TRBJ1-2, with a possible D match to TRBD1 (6 bases). CDR1 and CDR2 from the germline V gene are LNHDA and SQIVND (reference sequence). The germline V and J ends were trimmed by 3 bases and 6 bases, with 17 bases remaining between them. The CDR3 is made up of 15 amino acids. This chain's CDR3 is CASSIRVRGTNGYTF. CDR3 in DNA: TGTGCCAGTAGTATTCGTGTCAGGGGCACCAATGGCTACACCTTC.

This clone has just a few counts. The V call is TRBV5-1, the J call TRBJ1-1, with 8 bases that match TRBD1. This CDR3 is built from 14 residues. Germline assignment: CDR1 SGHRS and CDR2 YFSETQ. The trim removed 2 bases at V and 7 bases at J, leaving 7 bases unmatched. CDR3 in DNA: TGCGCCAGCAGCTTCTCCGGGACAGGAAATGAAGCTTTCTTT. Amino acid sequence: CASSFSGTGNEAFF.

The J gene is TRBJ1-4, the V gene TRBV28; TRBD1 is a possible D gene (5 bases). Trimming cost V 1 base and J 8 bases, with 11 bases left between them. The CDR3 spans 14 residues. Germline V gene lookup returns CDR1 MDHEN and CDR2 SYDVKM. Written as DNA, the CDR3 is TGTGCCAGCAGTTTATCTAGTGGGGGGGAAAAACTGTTTTTT. It specifies CASSLSSGGEKLFF.

The chain combines TRBV13 with TRBJ1-2, with 7 bases fitting TRBD1. The germline V gene has CDR1 PRHDT and CDR2 FYEKMQ (reference sequence). After removal of 6 bases from V and 3 bases from J, the junction contained 7 bases not matched to a gene. The CDR3 loop spans 14 amino acids. CDR3: CASSSLGTDYGYTF. For the CDR3, the DNA is TGTGCCAGCAGTTCTTTGGGGACAGACTATGGCTACACCTTC.

The chain recombines TRBV5-1 with TRBJ2-3; 9 bases line up with TRBD1. The CDR3 runs to 16 residues. CDR1 SGHRS and CDR2 YFSETQ come from the germline V gene. The junction had 7 bases not matched to a gene; V was cut back by 4 bases and J by 1 base. CDR3 amino acids: CASSSGTGSGTDTQYF. The CDR3, as DNA: TGCGCCAGCAGCAGCGGGACAGGGAGCGGCACAGATACGCAGTATTTT.

The genes are TRBV4-2 and TRBJ2-2, with 7 bases that match TRBD1. The CDR3 contains 16 residues. Germline-derived CDR1 and CDR2 are LGHNA and YNFKEQ. V lost 1 base and J lost 6; bases outside the gene matches: 8. In nucleotides, the CDR3 is TGTGCCAGCAGCCAAGCTCCCCGACAGGGCGCCGGGGAGCTGTTTTTT. Amino acids: CASSQAPRQGAGELFF.

The chain carries TRBV7-2 and TRBJ2-3; D might be TRBD1 (6 bases). Per the germline V gene, CDR1 is SGHTA and CDR2 is FQGNSA. The length of the CDR3 is 16 residues. The ends were cut back, 3 bases at V and 2 bases at J, with 15 bases in the middle. CDR3 sequence: CASSFYRAASTDTQYF. In DNA, the CDR3 is TGTGCCAGCAGCTTCTACAGGGCCGCCTCCACAGATACGCAGTATTTT.

The chain links TRBV4-2 to TRBJ1-5; D is uncertain. Germline V CDR1 and CDR2: LGHNA, YNFKEQ. V was pared by 0 bases and J by 5 bases, with 5 bases between. CDR3 length equals 13 residues. CDR3 in amino acids: CASSQEADQPQHF. As DNA, the CDR3 is TGTGCCAGCAGCCAAGAGGCCGATCAGCCCCAGCATTTT.

The table lists this clone with a few counts. This same CDR3 is encoded by further DNA sequences in the sample. V usage is TRBV7-6 and J usage is TRBJ2-4, with D perhaps matching TRBD2 (5 bases). Trimming removed 5 bases from V and 10 bases from J, with 21 bases in between. The CDR3 runs to 15 residues. Looked up from germline, CDR1 is SGHVS and CDR2 is FNYEAQ. CDR3 sequence: CASSPVPLRTGIQYF. The CDR3 DNA is TGTGCCAGCAGCCCTGTTCCGCTCAGGACGGGGATTCAGTACTTC. Full variable domain (missing parts from reference TRBV7-6 and TRBJ2-4): GAGVSQSPRYKVTKRGQDVALRCDPISGHVSLYWYRQALGQGPEFLTYFNYEAQQDKSGLPNDRFSAERPEGSISTLTIQRTEQRDSAMYRCASSPVPLRTGIQYFGAGTRLSVL.

This chain links TRBV11-2 with TRBJ1-1, with 7 bases identical to TRBD1. The CDR3 extends over 18 amino acids. V dropped 4 bases and J dropped 0; count of bases not matched to a gene: 14. CDR1 and CDR2 (germline): SGHAT, FQNNGV. CDR3 protein: CASSSPSTRDRVNTEAFF. DNA for the CDR3: TGTGCCAGCAGCTCCCCCTCCACCCGGGACAGAGTGAACACTGAAGCTTTCTTT.

The table lists this clone with a count of one. This chain uses TRBV18 with TRBJ2-4; D is uncertain. Germline V gene lookup returns CDR1 KGHSH and CDR2 LQKENI. Between the trimmed V and J ends, which lost 2 bases and 1 base, there was a span of 15 bases. The CDR3 extends over 17 amino acids. The CDR3 protein is CASSPSFGLYAKNIQYF. DNA of the CDR3: TGTGCCAGCTCACCAAGCTTTGGGCTATACGCCAAAAACATTCAGTACTTC.